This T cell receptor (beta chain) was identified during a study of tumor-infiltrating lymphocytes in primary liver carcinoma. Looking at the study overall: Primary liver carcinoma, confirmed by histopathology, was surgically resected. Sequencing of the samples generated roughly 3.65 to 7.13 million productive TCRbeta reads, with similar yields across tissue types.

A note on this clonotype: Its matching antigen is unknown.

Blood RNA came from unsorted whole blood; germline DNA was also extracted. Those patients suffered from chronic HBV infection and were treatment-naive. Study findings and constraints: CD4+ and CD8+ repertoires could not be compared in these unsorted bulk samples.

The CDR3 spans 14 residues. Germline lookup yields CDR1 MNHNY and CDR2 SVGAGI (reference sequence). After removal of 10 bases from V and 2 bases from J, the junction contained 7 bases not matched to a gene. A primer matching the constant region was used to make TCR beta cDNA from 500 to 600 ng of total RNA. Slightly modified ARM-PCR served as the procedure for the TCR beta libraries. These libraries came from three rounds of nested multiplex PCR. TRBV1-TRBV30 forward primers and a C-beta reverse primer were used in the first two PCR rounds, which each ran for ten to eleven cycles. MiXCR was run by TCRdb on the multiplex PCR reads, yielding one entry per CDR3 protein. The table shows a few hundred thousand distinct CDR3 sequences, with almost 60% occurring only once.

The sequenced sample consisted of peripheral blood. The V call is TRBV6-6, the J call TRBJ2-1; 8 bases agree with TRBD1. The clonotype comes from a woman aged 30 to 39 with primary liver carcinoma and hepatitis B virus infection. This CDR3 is CATKDRDTYNEQFF. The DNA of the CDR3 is TGTGCCACCAAGGACAGGGACACCTACAATGAGCAGTTCTTC.